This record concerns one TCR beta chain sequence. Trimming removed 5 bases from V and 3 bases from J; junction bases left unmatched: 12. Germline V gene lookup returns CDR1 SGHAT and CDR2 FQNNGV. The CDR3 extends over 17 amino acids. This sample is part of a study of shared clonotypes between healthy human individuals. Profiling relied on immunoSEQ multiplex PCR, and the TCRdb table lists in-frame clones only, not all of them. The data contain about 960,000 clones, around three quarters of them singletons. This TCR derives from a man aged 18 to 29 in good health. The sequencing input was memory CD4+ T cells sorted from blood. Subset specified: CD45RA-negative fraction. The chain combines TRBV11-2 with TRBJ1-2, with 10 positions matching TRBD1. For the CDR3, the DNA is TGTGCCAGCAGCCCTCGGACAGGGGGGACCTCTTACTATGGCTACACCTTC. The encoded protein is CASSPRTGGTSYYGYTF.